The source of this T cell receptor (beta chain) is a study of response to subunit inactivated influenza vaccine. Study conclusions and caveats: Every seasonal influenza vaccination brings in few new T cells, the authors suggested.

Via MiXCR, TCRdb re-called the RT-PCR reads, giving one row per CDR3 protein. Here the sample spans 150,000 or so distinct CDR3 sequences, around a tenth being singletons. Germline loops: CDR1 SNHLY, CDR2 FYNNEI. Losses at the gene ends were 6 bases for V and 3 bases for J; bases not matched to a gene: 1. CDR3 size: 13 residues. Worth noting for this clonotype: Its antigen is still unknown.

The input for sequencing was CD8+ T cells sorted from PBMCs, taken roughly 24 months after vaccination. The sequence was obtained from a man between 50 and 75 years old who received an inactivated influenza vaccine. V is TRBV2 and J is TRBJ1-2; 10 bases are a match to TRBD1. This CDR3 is CASRGQGDYGYTF. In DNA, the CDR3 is TGTGCCAGCAGAGGACAGGGGGACTATGGCTACACCTTC.